These 2 T cell receptor beta chains originate from one sample sequenced in a study of blood T cells in healthy people across ages. A second PCR, run for about 7 to 11 cycles, used a sample-barcoded 5' primer plus a J-beta primer mix. A single record per CDR3 protein comes from TCRdb applying MiXCR to the 5' RACE reads. The sample lists about 1 million distinct CDR3 sequences, around 45% seen once, with 15% to 20% in the top ten. Material for sequencing was blood. These receptors were obtained from an older woman in good health.

The table lists this clonotype with a few counts. The chain links TRBV27 to TRBJ2-5; D is unresolved. The germline V gene encodes CDR1 MNHEY and CDR2 SMNVEV (reference sequence). V lost 4 bases and J lost 0, with 9 bases in between. The CDR3 covers 14 residues. The CDR3 here is CASSSRGNQETQYF. As DNA, the CDR3 is TGTGCCAGCAGTTCCCGTGGTAACCAAGAGACCCAGTACTTC.

The chain uses TRBV15 and TRBJ2-3; 8 nucleotides match TRBD1. V gave up 8 bases and J gave up 6 bases; unmatched junction bases: 10. CDR3 length equals 14 residues. Germline V gene sequence: CDR1 LNHNV, CDR2 YYDKDF (reference sequence). The CDR3 is CATGQGLFGDTQYF. CDR3 nucleotides: TGTGCCACCGGACAGGGTCTATTCGGGGATACGCAGTATTTT.